The source of this TCR beta chain is a study of cytomegalovirus exposure and HLA in healthy donors. Findings and limits, study-wide: Listed as cytomegalovirus-associated were over 150 TCR beta chains. Sequencing depth roughly uniform across donors was assumed in presence/absence analyses. The study carried out a later analysis of TCR beta sequences. It associated some 15,000 of them with specific HLA alleles at a false discovery rate of 0.05.

This clone was seen a handful of times. What it binds is unknown. Primers for the PCR totalled 60 Vbeta and 13 Jbeta. The repertoire was sequenced with immunoSEQ multiplex PCR; TCRdb's copy has only in-frame clones and lacks some. The data show some 130,000 clones, with approximately 60% seen just once and 1.5% to 2% held by the top ten. The CDR3 runs to 15 residues. Trimming cost V 4 bases and J 1 base, with 13 bases left between them. In germline, CDR1 is LNHDA, CDR2 SQIVND (reference sequence). Specimen: PBMCs. This sequence joins TRBV19 and TRBJ2-5, with a weak D call TRBD1 (5 bases). The receptor comes from a human donor in good health. The CDR3 region has the DNA TGTGCCAGTAGTAAAGGTGGGGCTACCCAAGAGACCCAGTACTTC. Its translation: CASSKGGATQETQYF.